A single sample gave rise to the 18 T cell receptor beta chains below, sequenced in a study of T cell repertoires in cytomegalovirus infection. TCRdb re-called the reads through MiXCR, storing one row per CDR3 protein. Among some 500,000 distinct CDR3 sequences listed, about 33% were seen once. These receptors have no known antigen. The material was cultured PBMCs, obtained from culture after CMV antigen stimulation. The source of these receptors is a human donor in good health (CMV status not recorded). Some clones in this sample may be carry-over from other donors' samples.

This clonotype showed up many times. The chain employs TRBV20-1 and TRBJ2-5; 9 bases are shared with TRBD1. Trimming took 6 bases from V and 1 from J; bases not matched to a gene: 9. The CDR3 covers 15 residues. Germline V lookup: CDR1 DFQATT, CDR2 SNEGSKA (reference sequence). Here the CDR3 reads CSAPTGGQGQETQYF. The CDR3 DNA reads as TGCAGTGCCCCAACAGGGGGACAGGGCCAAGAGACCCAGTACTTC.

This clonotype was seen only a few times. The chain employs TRBV7-2 and TRBJ2-7; 11 positions agree with TRBD2. J was trimmed by 1 base and V by 4 bases; bases with no gene match: 3. Germline values: CDR1 SGHTA, CDR2 FQGNSA. The CDR3 has 15 amino acids. The CDR3 DNA sequence: TGTGCCAGCAGCTCAACTAGCGGGAGTTCCTACGAGCAGTACGTC. Translating it yields CASSSTSGSSYEQYV.

In its sample, this clonotype was seen many times. J is TRBJ1-1 and V is TRBV4-1; 7 bases align to TRBD1. CDR3 length: 16 residues. V dropped 1 base and J dropped 3; count of bases not matched to a gene: 8. Germline-derived CDR1 and CDR2 are MGHRA and YSYEKL. The CDR3 nucleotides read TGCGCCAGCAGCCAAGGACAGGGACCAGGGGACACTGAAGCTTTCTTT. Its protein product is CASSQGQGPGDTEAFF.

This clonotype was found a few times. The chain carries TRBV12-3 or TRBV12-4 and TRBJ1-6; D is uncertain. The V and J ends lost 0 bases and 4 bases respectively, with 4 bases between them. CDR3 length: 14 amino acids. CDR3 sequence: CASSLAQYNSPLHF. The CDR3 DNA reads as TGTGCCAGCAGTTTAGCTCAATATAATTCACCCCTCCACTTT.

The chain uses TRBV5-4 and TRBJ2-1; 14 bases match TRBD2. J lost 5 bases, V lost 2 bases, and 3 bases had no gene match. Germline CDR1 reads SGHNT; CDR2 reads YYREEE (reference sequence). This CDR3 has 16 residues. CDR3 sequence: CASSFTGLAGDNEQFF. The CDR3 DNA is TGTGCCAGCAGCTTCACGGGACTAGCGGGAGACAATGAGCAGTTCTTC.

This clonotype has only a few counts. The chain uses TRBV2 and TRBJ2-7, with D maybe TRBD2 (5 bases). CDR1 and CDR2 from the germline V gene are SNHLY and FYNNEI. The CDR3 contains 13 residues. V lost 6 bases to trimming and J lost 3 bases, with 12 bases between them. The CDR3 nucleotides are TGTGCCAGCAGACCGGGGATAAACTACGAGCAGTACGTC. As protein: CASRPGINYEQYV.

In this sample, this clonotype turned up a few times. V gene TRBV28 combines with J gene TRBJ1-5; 11 bases map to TRBD1. CDR3 length: 17 amino acids. The J segment lost 3 bases and the V segment lost 6 bases, leaving 10 bases of the junction unmatched. Germline values: CDR1 MDHEN, CDR2 SYDVKM. The CDR3 DNA is TGTGCCAGCAGAGTCTTCGGACAGGGGGCTTCCAATCAGCCCCAGCATTTT. Its translation: CASRVFGQGASNQPQHF.

The rearrangement joins TRBV19 to TRBJ1-3, with D maybe TRBD1 (5 bases). The V and J ends lost 8 bases and 0 bases respectively, with 11 bases between them. This CDR3 is 14 amino acids long. Germline V gene lookup returns CDR1 LNHDA and CDR2 SQIVND (reference sequence). This CDR3 reads CASFAGSSGNTIYF. CDR3 in DNA: TGTGCCAGTTTCGCAGGGAGCTCTGGAAACACCATATATTTT.

This sequence joins TRBV6-5 and TRBJ2-1, with D perhaps being TRBD1 or TRBD2 (5 bases each). The germline V gene has CDR1 MNHEY and CDR2 SVGAGI. V lost 2 bases and J lost 9, with 8 bases in between. The CDR3 runs to 12 residues. CDR3 in DNA: TGTGCCAGCAGTTACAGGGGAGCTGAGCAGTTCTTC. It is translated as CASSYRGAEQFF.

The chain uses TRBV2 and TRBJ2-5; D is ambiguous. Per germline, CDR1 SNHLY and CDR2 FYNNEI. Trimming took off 2 bases at V and 4 bases at J, with 14 bases between the two ends. CDR3 length: 15 amino acids. The CDR3: CASSEFRPPGETQYF. The CDR3 DNA reads TGTGCCAGCAGTGAATTCCGACCTCCCGGAGAGACCCAGTACTTC. The full variable domain, with the rest looked up from reference TRBV2 and TRBJ2-5, is EPEVTQTPSHQVTQMGQEVILRCVPISNHLYFYWYRQILGQKVEFLVSFYNNEISEKSEIFDDQFSVERPDGSNFTLKIRSTKLEDSAMYFCASSEFRPPGETQYFGPGTRLLVL.

This chain joins TRBV6-6 and TRBJ1-2; 7 positions match TRBD1. V was pared by 2 bases and J by 8 bases, with 8 bases of the junction left unmatched. The CDR3 length is 14 residues. Germline V gene data show CDR1 as MNHNY and CDR2 as SVGAGI (reference sequence). As DNA, the CDR3 is TGTGCCAGCAGTTACACAGTGGACAGGAGGGGCTACACCTTC. Amino acid sequence: CASSYTVDRRGYTF.

In this sample, this clonotype turned up a few times. The J gene is TRBJ2-1, the V gene TRBV25-1, with 14 bases that match TRBD2. Germline V CDR1 and CDR2: MGHDK, SYGVNS. With V trimmed by 2 bases and J by 9 bases, 9 bases remained unmatched. This CDR3 spans 17 amino acids. CDR3 DNA sequence: TGTGCCAGCAGTGAAGGGACTAGCGGGAGATTCGGGAGTGAGCAGTTCTTC. Amino acid sequence: CASSEGTSGRFGSEQFF.

The chain is built from TRBV20-1 and TRBJ2-5; 10 bases align to TRBD2. The V segment lost 4 bases and the J segment 2 bases; nucleotides outside the gene matches: 7. Per germline, CDR1 DFQATT and CDR2 SNEGSKA (reference sequence). The CDR3 has 15 residues. CDR3 amino acids: CSATPLTSGQETQYF. The CDR3 coding sequence is TGCAGTGCTACCCCCCTGACTAGCGGGCAAGAGACCCAGTACTTC.

The chain carries TRBV20-1 and TRBJ2-1; the match to TRBD2 covers 11 bases. After removal of 5 bases from V and 3 bases from J, the junction contained 9 bases not matched to a gene. Germline V gives CDR1 DFQATT, CDR2 SNEGSKA (reference sequence). The CDR3 is 16 amino acids. CDR3 sequence (DNA): TGCAGTGCTGAGACTAGCGGGACCCACGGCTACAATGAGCAGTTCTTC. Its protein product is CSAETSGTHGYNEQFF.

Only a few counts were recorded for this clonotype. The rearrangement uses TRBV14 and TRBJ1-6; TRBD1 might be the D (6 bases). Germline CDR1 reads SGHDN; CDR2 reads FVKESK. Trimming left V 0 bases short and J 9 bases short, with 12 bases between. The CDR3 is 15 residues long. The CDR3 nucleotides read TGTGCCAGCAGCCAAGAATTGGGGGCAGGTTCACCCCTCCACTTT. It translates to CASSQELGAGSPLHF.

This clonotype was counted between two and nine times. The rearrangement joins TRBV7-2 to TRBJ2-1; 10 bases are a match to TRBD2. The germline CDR1 and CDR2 sequences are SGHTA and FQGNSA. There are 13 residues in the CDR3. V trimming: 6 bases; J trimming: 9 bases; junction bases outside the gene matches: 5. The CDR3 nucleotides are TGTGCCAGCAGGGTAGCGGGAGGTGGTGAGCAGTTCTTC. Its protein is CASRVAGGGEQFF.

This chain uses TRBV4-3 with TRBJ1-2; D is possibly TRBD1 (5 bases). The CDR3 is 16 residues long. Trimming stripped 0 bases from V and 7 bases from J, with 18 bases between. CDR1 is LGHNA, CDR2 YSLEER, per germline. This CDR3 is CASSQDADTNRGGYTF. CDR3 nucleotide sequence: TGCGCCAGCAGCCAAGATGCGGACACCAACCGGGGTGGCTACACCTTC.

This clonotype has just a few counts. Here the CDR3 reads CASSRMGQNEAFF. CDR3 DNA sequence: TGTGCCAGCAGTCGAATGGGACAGAATGAAGCTTTCTTT. The chain uses TRBV12-3 or TRBV12-4 and TRBJ1-1; TRBD1 matches 7 bases. This CDR3 is built from 13 residues. V was clipped by 5 bases and J by 7 bases; unmatched bases: 7.